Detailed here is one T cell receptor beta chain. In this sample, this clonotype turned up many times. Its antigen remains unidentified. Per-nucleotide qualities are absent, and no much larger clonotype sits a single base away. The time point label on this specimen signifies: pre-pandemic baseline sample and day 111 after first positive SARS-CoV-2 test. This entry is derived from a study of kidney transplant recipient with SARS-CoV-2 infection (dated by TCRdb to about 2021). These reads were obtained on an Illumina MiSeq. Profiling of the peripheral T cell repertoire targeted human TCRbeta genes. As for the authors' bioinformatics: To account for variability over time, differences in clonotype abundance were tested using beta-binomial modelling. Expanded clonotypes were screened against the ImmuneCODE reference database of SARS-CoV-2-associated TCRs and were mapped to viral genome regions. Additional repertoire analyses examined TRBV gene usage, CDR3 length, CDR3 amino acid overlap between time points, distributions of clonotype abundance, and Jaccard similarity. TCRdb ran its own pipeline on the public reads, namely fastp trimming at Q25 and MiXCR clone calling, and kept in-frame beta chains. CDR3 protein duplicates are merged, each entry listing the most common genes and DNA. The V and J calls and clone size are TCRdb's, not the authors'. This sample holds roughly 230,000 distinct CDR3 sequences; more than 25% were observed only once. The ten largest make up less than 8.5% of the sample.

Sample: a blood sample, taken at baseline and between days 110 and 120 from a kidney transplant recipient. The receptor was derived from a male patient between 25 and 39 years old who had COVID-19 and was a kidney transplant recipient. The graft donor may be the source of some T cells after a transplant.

The CDR3 corresponds to CASSFGRPYGKTYGYTF. The nucleotides are TGTGCCAGCAGTTTCGGCAGGCCTTACGGAAAGACCTATGGCTACACCTTC. Here the chain combines TRBV6-9 and TRBJ1-2; no D gene is confidently identified. CDR1 MNHGY and CDR2 SVAAGI are derived from the germline V gene. The CDR3, from cysteine to phenylalanine, totals 17 residues. The DNA shown is the 51-base CDR3, in frame from base 1. The V and J ends are trimmed by 4 bases and 4 bases, leaving 22 bases between them.